Here is one T cell receptor beta chain with its context. Time point given: newly diagnosed GD, antithyroid drugs for less than 3 months. After RNA was extracted from PBMCs, the TCR library was made from it. Libraries of TCR beta came from iRepertoire HTBI primers plus Arm-PCR of CDR3 regions. TCRdb used MiXCR to reprocess the multiplex PCR reads, holding one entry per CDR3 protein. The sample has approximately 390,000 distinct CDR3 sequences; about a sixth are singletons. The sample belongs to a study of regulatory T cells in long-lasting Graves disease. The CDR3 spans 14 residues. The germline V gene has CDR1 DFQATT and CDR2 SNEGSKA (reference sequence). V was pared by 1 base and J by 1 base, with 9 bases between. In addition, the sample was reused for a study of T cells in Graves' hyperthyroidism and ophthalmopathy. From that report: Hyperthyroidism had been newly diagnosed in patients aged 18 to 65, and its duration was under 2 months. Diagnosis rested on symptoms, serum thyroxine and TRAb, thyroid ultrasound, and orbital computed tomography. First-round RT-PCR targeting the TCR CDR3 was performed with the HTBI primer set. Blood also carried most thyroid clonotypes expanded above 0.001.

The clonotype originates from a woman aged 18-29 years with Graves disease. The material sequenced was peripheral blood mononuclear cells (PBMCs), taken at new diagnosis, from a patient treated with antithyroid drugs. The V and J genes are TRBV20-1 and TRBJ2-3; maybe TRBD2 (6 bases). This CDR3 reads CSARGPGGTDTQYF. CDR3 sequence (DNA): TGCAGTGCTAGAGGCCCGGGAGGCACAGATACGCAGTATTTT.